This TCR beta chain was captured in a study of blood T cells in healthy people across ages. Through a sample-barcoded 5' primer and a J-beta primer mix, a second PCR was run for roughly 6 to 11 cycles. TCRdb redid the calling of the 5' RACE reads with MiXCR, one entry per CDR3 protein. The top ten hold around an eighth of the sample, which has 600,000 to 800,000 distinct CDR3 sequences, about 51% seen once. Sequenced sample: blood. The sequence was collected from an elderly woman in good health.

CDR3 bases: TGTGCCAGCAGCTTGGCCACTGGGGGGAACTACAATGAGCAGTTCTTC. Translation gives CASSLATGGNYNEQFF. The chain joins TRBV5-8 to TRBJ2-1; TRBD2 might be the D (6 bases). The CDR3 loop spans 16 amino acids. V lost 0 bases and J lost 3, with 13 bases in between. CDR1 SGHTS and CDR2 YDEGEE come from the germline V gene.